What follows is one T cell receptor (beta chain) and its context. This clonotype was seen ten or more times. Its target antigen remains unknown. Within one base of it there is no much larger clone, and no base qualities were kept. To make first-strand cDNA, Superscript III was used along with a set of TRAV- and TRBV-specific primers so that both the TCRalpha and TCRbeta chains were covered. TCRs were amplified for 20 to 25 PCR cycles with Phusion, using a constant-region primer paired with the adapter attached to the V primers. The isolated mRNA was amplified using the MessageAmp II aRNA Amplification Kit, with in vitro transcription performed for about 15 hours at 37 degrees C. The Dynabeads mRNA DIRECT Purification Kit was used to isolate the mRNA for TCR sequencing. Indexed Illumina adapters were added in a second approximately 24-cycle Phusion PCR, and the resulting products were purified with AMPure XP beads. TCRalpha and TCRbeta libraries were deep-sequenced on an Illumina MiniSeq instrument. Per the authors' processing: Custom Perl scripts were used to pool TCR sequences that encoded the same protein, to remove out-of-frame sequences, and to calculate the abundance of each clonotype. Any TCR sequence supported by only a single read was excluded from analysis. Shannon entropy, Gini index, clonality, richness, and the frequency of TCRs shared between repertoires were included as repertoire metrics. Using fastp trimming at Q25 and MiXCR clonotype assembly, TCRdb reanalyzed the public sequencing data and kept in-frame beta chains. Duplicate CDR3 protein sequences are folded into a single record with the most common DNA and genes. None of the V and J calls come from the authors' own analysis; TCRdb made them. Within this sample are tens of thousands of distinct CDR3 sequences, with more than 8.5% of them counted one time only. The ten biggest clones cover under 1.1% of the sample.

These data belong to a study of low-dose radiotherapy and immunotherapy resistance in tumors (dated by TCRdb to between 2021 and 2022). Broadly, across the study: Patients in Cohort 1 were given 0.5 Gy per fraction every 2 weeks, and the prescribed total PTV dose was 6.5 Gy. Intravenous cyclophosphamide at 200 mg/m2 was administered every two weeks, one day ahead of each radiation and immunotherapy administration. Trial participants were not randomized into treatment groups. Eight patients were included in the translational analysis, namely three from the first dose cohort plus the first five from the second dose cohort. In Cohort 2, 1 Gy per fraction was delivered every two weeks, for a total of 13 Gy over 26 weeks. Starting on cycle 1 day 1, patients took 300 mg of aspirin by mouth once a day for four cycles. Nivolumab and ipilimumab were both given intravenously, with nivolumab at a 240 mg flat dose every two weeks and ipilimumab at 1 mg/kg every six weeks.

Explained via the paper, the time point label denotes: before trial treatment. The donors came from RACIN, which was a single-arm phase I dose-escalation trial that paired nivolumab and ipilimumab with aspirin, low-dose cyclophosphamide and low-dose radiotherapy. Eligible patients had advanced, TIL-negative solid tumors. The sequence was collected from a male donor with prostate cancer. The specimen was PBMCs, collected before treatment.

The DNA is TGTGCCAGCAGTCAGGGGGCTGAGAACACTGAAGCTTTCTTT. This is translated as CASSQGAENTEAFF. In this chain, TRBV28 is recombined with TRBJ1-1; 8 central bases correspond to TRBD1. Sequences MDHEN (CDR1) and SYDVKM (CDR2) are obtained from the germline V gene. Germline trimming: 5 bases from V, 1 base from J; junction bases outside gene matches: 3. Inclusive of the bounding cysteine and phenylalanine, the CDR3 is 14 residues long. Solely the CDR3 DNA is kept, with 42 bases framed from the first base. The full variable domain, with segments outside the CDR3 supplied by the reference TRBV28 and TRBJ1-1 proteins, appears as DVKVTQSSRYLVKRTGEKVFLECVQDMDHENMFWYRQDPGLGLRLIYFSYDVKMKEKGDIPEGYSVSREKKERFSLILESASTNQTSMYLCASSQGAENTEAFFGQGTRLTVV.